This passage covers 4 T cell receptor beta chains from one sample sequenced in a study of early T cells in non-severe SARS-CoV-2 infection. TCRdb reanalysed the 5' RACE reads using MiXCR and keeps one entry per CDR3 protein. The top ten hold around 4% of the sample, which has 20,000 to 25,000 distinct CDR3 sequences, more than 4% seen once. Sequenced material: whole blood. The receptors come from an adult who was a healthcare worker with PCR-confirmed SARS-CoV-2 infection or an uninfected control (not recorded which).

At least ten counts were recorded for this clonotype. V and J are TRBV5-5 and TRBJ1-2; the D gene is possibly TRBD1 (5 bases). CDR1 is SGHKS, CDR2 YYEKEE, per germline (reference sequence). The CDR3 length is 15 residues. V lost 4 bases, J lost 0 bases, and 13 bases lay in between. CDR3 sequence: CASSLEGKANYGYTF. The CDR3 DNA reads TGTGCCAGCAGCCTGGAGGGGAAGGCTAACTATGGCTACACCTTC.

This clonotype was picked up many times. This sequence joins TRBV28 and TRBJ1-5; possible D gene TRBD1, 6 bases. CDR1 is MDHEN, CDR2 SYDVKM, per germline. The V gene lost 6 bases and the J gene lost 7 bases, with 19 bases spanning the gap. The CDR3 contains 15 residues. The chain's CDR3 is CASSPRVGARQPQHF. In DNA, the CDR3 is TGTGCCAGCAGCCCTAGGGTGGGGGCGAGGCAGCCCCAGCATTTT.

The chain recombines TRBV3-1 with TRBJ1-1; maybe TRBD1 (5 bases). Trimming removed 1 base from V and 4 bases from J, with 7 bases in between. The CDR3 spans 13 residues. Per germline, CDR1 LGHDT and CDR2 YNNKEL (reference sequence). In DNA form, the CDR3 reads TGTGCCAGCAGCCAAGTCGGGGGCACTGAAGCTTTCTTT. Protein product: CASSQVGGTEAFF.

This clonotype was detected ten times or more. The chain recombines TRBV5-1 with TRBJ2-1; D may correspond to TRBD1 or TRBD2 (5 bases each). The CDR3 runs to 14 residues. The V gene's germline CDR1 is SGHRS and CDR2 YFSETQ. V was trimmed by 2 bases and J by 9 bases, leaving 15 bases between them. CDR3 nucleotide sequence: TGCGCCAGCAGCTTCGACGGCGCCGGGGCTGAGCAGTTCTTC. This sequence encodes CASSFDGAGAEQFF.